A single T cell receptor beta chain is shown here with its context. Its antigen is not identified. The sample comes from a study of beta chain features in type 1 diabetes. Study-level points and caveats: Shorter templates might be favored by PCR, equally in patients and controls. Possibly, sequencing cDNA over-represented cells that had high TCR expression levels.

Stem cell-like memory, regulatory, central memory and naive CD4+ cells were sorted via CD45RO/CCR7/CD25/CD127/CD95/CD27. Each of the sorted populations had a purity greater than 98%. The investigators reverse transcribed all of the isolated RNA, so they sequenced expressed TCRB transcripts. Sequenced by immunoSEQ multiplex PCR; TCRdb stores in-frame clones only, minus some. Here the sample spans roughly 140,000 clones, around 8% being singletons. V was clipped by 3 bases and J by 5 bases; unmatched bases: 6. This CDR3 spans 15 amino acids. Germline assignment: CDR1 LGHNA and CDR2 YNFKEQ. This receptor was obtained from a man between 18 and 35 years old in good health. Sequenced material: central memory CD4+ T cells from blood. V is TRBV4-2 and J is TRBJ1-5, with TRBD1 matching 8 bases. As DNA, the CDR3 is TGTGCCAGCAGCCATGAACAGGGGGAAGATCAGCCCCAGCATTTT. This gives the protein CASSHEQGEDQPQHF.